This note documents a single TCR beta chain sequence. Its specificity is unknown. PCR amplification relied on 60 Vbeta primers (plus 13 Jbeta primers). The data were produced by immunoSEQ multiplex PCR, yet TCRdb's version contains in-frame clones alone and is incomplete. The sample gives hundreds of thousands of clones, roughly 90% of which show up once; roughly 2.1% is in the top ten. This record belongs to a study of cytomegalovirus exposure and HLA in healthy donors. The overall study: The 95 million to 120 million unique TCR beta sequences, from roughly 170 million T cells, were found by an earlier analysis. Study-wide points: In a later analysis, a genetic analysis reported fewer productive-TCR N-insertions in an Asian-associated ancestry cluster than the cohort average. A classifier reportedly called cytomegalovirus status with high sensitivity and specificity.

CDR1 and CDR2 (germline): LNHDA, SQIVND (reference sequence). The CDR3 has 14 residues. V dropped 3 bases and J dropped 3; count of bases not matched to a gene: 1. V usage is TRBV19 and J usage is TRBJ2-7, with 11 bases matching TRBD1. The sequenced sample consisted of PBMCs. The receptor comes from a woman between 18 and 30 years old in good health and CMV-seronegative. In DNA form, the CDR3 reads TGTGCCAGTAGTATCGGGACAGGGGGCTACGAGCAGTACTTC. Protein: CASSIGTGGYEQYF.